The 30 T cell receptor beta chains presented below share a single source sample, sequenced in a study of cytomegalovirus exposure and HLA in healthy donors. The PCR made use of 60 Vbeta and 13 Jbeta primers. Produced via immunoSEQ multiplex PCR; TCRdb's table is partial and in-frame only. The data contain 100,000 or so clones, 75% to 90% of them singletons. Sequenced material: PBMCs. These TCRs come from a young man in good health and CMV-seropositive.

This clone was detected a few times. The chain combines TRBV4-1 with TRBJ1-5, with 9 bases that match TRBD1. CDR1 is MGHRA and CDR2 is YSYEKL in the germline V gene. The junction had 7 bases not matched to a gene; V was cut back by 0 bases and J by 4 bases. This CDR3 is 17 amino acids long. CDR3 amino acids: CASSQDRGTGKNQPQHF. CDR3 DNA sequence: TGCGCCAGCAGCCAAGATCGGGGGACAGGGAAGAATCAGCCCCAGCATTTT.

This clone occurred once. The chain joins TRBV6-5 to TRBJ1-2, with D possibly matching TRBD1 (5 bases). The length of the CDR3 is 13 residues. The germline V and J ends were trimmed by 6 bases and 5 bases, with 13 bases remaining between them. Germline V gene lookup returns CDR1 MNHEY and CDR2 SVGAGI. In DNA, the CDR3 is TGTGCCAGCAGCGATGGGGCCCTATATGGCTACACCTTC. It yields the protein CASSDGALYGYTF.

The chain has TRBV10-3 and TRBJ2-7, with 14 bases identical to TRBD2. V dropped 3 bases and J dropped 0; count of bases not matched to a gene: 7. The germline V gene has CDR1 ENHRY and CDR2 SYGVKD. CDR3 length: 18 amino acids. The CDR3 DNA follows: TGTGCCATCAGTGACTACTCCGGGACTAGCGGGGGCTCCTACGAGCAGTACTTC. Residues: CAISDYSGTSGGSYEQYF.

V is TRBV6-4 and J is TRBJ1-1; no reliable D call. CDR3 length: 13 amino acids. V was cut by 0 bases and J by 11 bases, with 13 bases left in between. CDR1 is MRHNA and CDR2 is SNTAGT in the germline V gene. CDR3 DNA: TGTGCCAGCAGTGACTCCCCAGAGGGAAGGGCTTTCTTT. Protein sequence: CASSDSPEGRAFF.

The chain combines TRBV18 with TRBJ2-2; tentative D call: TRBD1 (8 bases). From germline, CDR1 is KGHSH and CDR2 LQKENI. V shed 3 bases and J shed 6 bases, with 17 bases lying between them. The CDR3 has 16 residues. The DNA for the CDR3 is TGTGCCAGCTCACCTCTACAAACAGGGGGGGCCGGGGAGCTGTTTTTT. The encoded protein is CASSPLQTGGAGELFF.

In this sample, this clone turned up once. The chain joins TRBV27 to TRBJ2-1; the match to TRBD2 covers 12 bases. V was pared by 5 bases and J by 4 bases, with 12 bases of the junction left unmatched. This CDR3 contains 18 residues. Germline CDR1 MNHEY, CDR2 SMNVEV (reference sequence). The CDR3 DNA follows: TGTGCCAGCAGTACCTCTCCTCTAGCGGGGGGGCTTTACAATGAGCAGTTCTTC. It is translated as CASSTSPLAGGLYNEQFF.

Worth noting for this clone: The sample has other DNA sequences that encode this CDR3 too. V and J are TRBV5-1 and TRBJ1-3, with a possible D match to TRBD1 (6 bases). Germline CDR1 and CDR2: SGHRS and YFSETQ. The CDR3 totals 17 residues. Trimming cost V 2 bases and J 2 bases, with 17 bases left between them. CDR3 sequence: CASSFLQGHATGNTIYF. The CDR3 coding sequence is TGCGCCAGCAGCTTCCTACAGGGTCATGCAACTGGAAACACCATATATTTT.

CDR3 sequence: CASSLARGAETQYF. The CDR3 DNA sequence: TGCGCCAGCAGCTTGGCCCGGGGTGCGGAGACCCAGTACTTC. This chain joins TRBV5-1 and TRBJ2-5; D perhaps matches TRBD2 (5 bases). The V gene's germline CDR1 is SGHRS and CDR2 YFSETQ. Between the trimmed V and J ends, which lost 0 bases and 5 bases, there was a span of 11 bases. CDR3 length equals 14 residues.

As to this clone: A read error may produce the germline difference seen at one junction end. V gene TRBV10-3 combines with J gene TRBJ1-6, with D hard to call. This CDR3 contains 14 residues. The germline V gene has CDR1 ENHRY and CDR2 SYGVKD. The CDR3 DNA follows: TGTGCCATCAGTGAGGTGAGGTCGGGTTCACCCCTCCGCTTT. Encoded protein: CAISEVRSGSPLRF.

The chain carries TRBV7-9 and TRBJ1-4; no clear D. V shed 7 bases and J shed 8 bases, with 14 bases lying between them. This CDR3 contains 13 residues. The germline V gene has CDR1 SEHNR and CDR2 FQNEAQ (reference sequence). The CDR3 loop is CASNREIYEKLFF. The CDR3 DNA is TGTGCCAGCAATCGGGAAATTTACGAAAAACTGTTTTTT.

V and J are TRBV19 and TRBJ1-5; 12 bases align to TRBD1. Per germline, CDR1 LNHDA and CDR2 SQIVND (reference sequence). The CDR3 consists of 17 residues. V lost 4 bases and J lost 7; bases outside the gene matches: 11. The CDR3 DNA follows: TGTGCCAGTAGTACCTCGGGACAGGGGGCGAATGTGCAGCCCCAGCATTTT. Protein sequence: CASSTSGQGANVQPQHF.

V usage is TRBV18 and J usage is TRBJ1-1, with 10 bases identical to TRBD1. Trimming at V came to 8 bases and at J to 9 bases, leaving 12 bases not matched to a gene. This CDR3 is 14 amino acids long. The germline V gene encodes CDR1 KGHSH and CDR2 LQKENI. The CDR3 loop is CASPEPLGQGKAFF. The CDR3 nucleotides are TGTGCCAGCCCGGAGCCTCTGGGACAGGGGAAAGCTTTCTTT.

The rearrangement joins TRBV25-1 to TRBJ2-7; 7 nucleotides match TRBD1. The trim removed 6 bases at V and 3 bases at J, leaving 5 bases unmatched. Germline CDR1 reads MGHDK; CDR2 reads SYGVNS. The CDR3 runs 13 residues. In nucleotides, the CDR3 is TGTGCCAGCAGCCAGACAGGGATCTACGAGCAGTACTTC. It codes for CASSQTGIYEQYF.

CDR3 amino acids: CASSLSGATYEQYF. The DNA of the CDR3 is TGCGCCAGCAGTTTGAGCGGCGCGACCTACGAGCAGTACTTC. The chain combines TRBV5-1 with TRBJ2-7, with D maybe TRBD2 (5 bases). The CDR3 extends over 14 amino acids. Germline CDR1 reads SGHRS; CDR2 reads YFSETQ. V gave up 5 bases and J gave up 2 bases, with 14 bases separating them.

The rearrangement links TRBV29-1 to TRBJ2-3; D may be TRBD2 (5 bases). The CDR3 consists of 15 residues. Looked up from germline, CDR1 is SQVTM and CDR2 is ANQGSEA. V shed 5 bases and J shed 1 base, with 16 bases lying between them. CDR3 sequence reads: CSVPMLRGGTDTQYF. The CDR3 region has the DNA TGCAGCGTTCCAATGCTCCGGGGAGGCACAGATACGCAGTATTTT.

The chain recombines TRBV11-3 with TRBJ1-1; no firm D call. V was shortened by 4 bases and J by 0 bases, with 9 bases between the two germline ends. Per germline, CDR1 SGHNT and CDR2 YENEEA. The CDR3 loop spans 14 amino acids. CDR3 bases: TGTGCCAGCAGCTCAGGATCAATGAACACTGAAGCTTTCTTT. It specifies CASSSGSMNTEAFF.

The V call is TRBV5-1, the J call TRBJ2-2; tentatively, D is TRBD1 (6 bases). Trimming stripped 4 bases from V and 5 bases from J, with 18 bases between. Germline CDR1 SGHRS, CDR2 YFSETQ. This CDR3 is built from 16 residues. The DNA of the CDR3 is TGCGCCAGCAGCCGGCAGGGGTCGGGGAAGACCGGGGAGCTGTTTTTT. Translated: CASSRQGSGKTGELFF.

The chain combines TRBV5-6 with TRBJ2-2; D gene ambiguous. CDR1 is SGHDT and CDR2 is YYEEEE in the germline V gene. The CDR3 consists of 14 residues. V was trimmed by 0 bases and J by 1 base, leaving 4 bases between them. CDR3 residues: CASSLVQNTGELFF. The DNA of the CDR3 is TGTGCCAGCAGCTTGGTACAGAACACCGGGGAGCTGTTTTTT.

CDR3: CASRTTSGGVTDTQYF. CDR3 DNA sequence: TGCGCCAGCAGGACGACTAGCGGGGGGGTCACAGATACGCAGTATTTT. The chain employs TRBV5-1 and TRBJ2-3; the match to TRBD2 covers 14 bases. Looked up from germline, CDR1 is SGHRS and CDR2 is YFSETQ. The CDR3 has 16 amino acids. J lost 2 bases, V lost 5 bases, and 4 bases had no gene match.

This chain connects TRBV27 to TRBJ2-5; the match to TRBD1 covers 8 bases. Trimming took 5 bases from V and 4 from J; bases not matched to a gene: 12. The CDR3 has 16 amino acids. CDR1 is MNHEY, CDR2 SMNVEV, per germline (reference sequence). The CDR3 protein is CASSPQGARFRETQYF. CDR3 nucleotides: TGTGCCAGCAGTCCTCAGGGGGCACGTTTTCGAGAGACCCAGTACTTC.

V and J are TRBV9 and TRBJ2-5, with 9 bases matching TRBD1. The J call may be in error: the DNA end matches TRBJ2-7 better. Per germline, CDR1 SGDLS and CDR2 YYNGEE. The length of the CDR3 is 15 residues. CDR3 amino acids: CASSVGGQGGSEQYF. CDR3 coding DNA: TGTGCCAGCAGCGTAGGGGGACAGGGAGGCTCCGAGCAGTACTTC.

The V gene is TRBV2, the J gene TRBJ1-1; 7 positions match TRBD1. The V gene end was trimmed by 6 bases and the J gene end by 2 bases; junction bases not matched to a gene: 9. The CDR3 sequence is 15 residues long. Germline V gives CDR1 SNHLY, CDR2 FYNNEI. CDR3 in DNA: TGTGCCAGCAGGACGGACAGGACTCGTAACACTGAAGCTTTCTTT. Its translation is CASRTDRTRNTEAFF. Full variable domain (remainder filled in from reference TRBV2 and TRBJ1-1): EPEVTQTPSHQVTQMGQEVILRCVPISNHLYFYWYRQILGQKVEFLVSFYNNEISEKSEIFDDQFSVERPDGSNFTLKIRSTKLEDSAMYFCASRTDRTRNTEAFFGQGTRLTVV.

This clone was observed once. This rearrangement joins TRBV4-1 to TRBJ1-5; tentative D call: TRBD1 (6 bases). Germline CDR1 reads MGHRA; CDR2 reads YSYEKL. V lost 2 bases and J lost 4, with 15 bases in between. This CDR3 is built from 16 residues. CDR3 sequence: CASSQSPRTDNQPQHF. In DNA form, the CDR3 reads TGCGCCAGCAGCCAATCCCCGCGGACAGATAATCAGCCCCAGCATTTT.

The V gene is TRBV2, the J gene TRBJ1-5, with D hard to call. The CDR3 sequence is 15 residues long. Germline CDR1 reads SNHLY; CDR2 reads FYNNEI. Between the trimmed V and J ends, which lost 10 bases and 0 bases, there was a span of 16 bases. CDR3 loop: CATAAGGYSNQPQHF. The CDR3 DNA reads as TGTGCCACCGCGGCGGGAGGTTATAGCAATCAGCCCCAGCATTTT.

J is TRBJ1-2 and V is TRBV5-5; TRBD1 aligns across 10 bases. Germline CDR1 and CDR2: SGHKS and YYEKEE (reference sequence). This CDR3 has 15 residues. V shed 3 bases and J 0 bases; nucleotides not matched to a gene: 2. CDR3: CASSSGQGSNYGYTF. The CDR3 bases are TGTGCCAGCAGCTCGGGACAGGGGTCTAACTATGGCTACACCTTC.

This chain links TRBV7-8 with TRBJ1-1; 8 bases line up with TRBD1. This CDR3 is 15 amino acids long. CDR1 is SGHVS and CDR2 is FQNEAQ in the germline V gene. With V trimmed by 5 bases and J by 3 bases, 8 bases remained unmatched. CDR3 DNA sequence: TGTGCCAGCAGCGTACAGGGGGTTCTTCACACTGAAGCTTTCTTT. This gives the protein CASSVQGVLHTEAFF.

The V gene is TRBV2, the J gene TRBJ1-4; D uncertain. V was clipped by 6 bases and J by 7 bases, with 12 bases between them. Germline V gives CDR1 SNHLY, CDR2 FYNNEI. The CDR3 consists of 13 residues. The CDR3 is CASRTLGSEKLFF. CDR3 in DNA: TGTGCCAGCAGAACTCTAGGGAGTGAAAAACTGTTTTTT. The full variable domain, with the rest looked up from reference TRBV2 and TRBJ1-4, is EPEVTQTPSHQVTQMGQEVILRCVPISNHLYFYWYRQILGQKVEFLVSFYNNEISEKSEIFDDQFSVERPDGSNFTLKIRSTKLEDSAMYFCASRTLGSEKLFFGSGTQLSVL.

The chain carries TRBV11-2 and TRBJ2-5, with TRBD2 identical over 8 bases. The junction had 4 bases not matched to a gene; V was cut back by 3 bases and J by 1 base. The CDR3 contains 15 residues. The V gene's germline CDR1 is SGHAT and CDR2 FQNNGV. CDR3: CASSFGGGFQETQYF. The CDR3 nucleotides read TGTGCCAGCAGCTTTGGCGGGGGGTTCCAAGAGACCCAGTACTTC.

The V gene is TRBV6-5, the J gene TRBJ2-5, with D perhaps matching TRBD2 (5 bases). The CDR3 is 14 residues long. The germline V and J ends were trimmed by 1 base and 3 bases, with 9 bases remaining between them. The germline V gene has CDR1 MNHEY and CDR2 SVGAGI. The CDR3 loop is CASSYFGREETQYF. CDR3 in DNA: TGTGCCAGCAGTTACTTTGGGAGAGAAGAGACCCAGTACTTC.

Only one count was recorded for this clone. The V and J genes are TRBV11-2 and TRBJ2-5; possibly TRBD2 for D (5 bases). The CDR3 totals 14 residues. Germline CDR1 reads SGHAT; CDR2 reads FQNNGV. Trimming took 5 bases from V and 4 from J, leaving 14 bases between them. CDR3 in amino acids: CASSATRRPETQYF. CDR3 sequence (DNA): TGTGCCAGCAGCGCCACTAGACGCCCAGAGACCCAGTACTTC.